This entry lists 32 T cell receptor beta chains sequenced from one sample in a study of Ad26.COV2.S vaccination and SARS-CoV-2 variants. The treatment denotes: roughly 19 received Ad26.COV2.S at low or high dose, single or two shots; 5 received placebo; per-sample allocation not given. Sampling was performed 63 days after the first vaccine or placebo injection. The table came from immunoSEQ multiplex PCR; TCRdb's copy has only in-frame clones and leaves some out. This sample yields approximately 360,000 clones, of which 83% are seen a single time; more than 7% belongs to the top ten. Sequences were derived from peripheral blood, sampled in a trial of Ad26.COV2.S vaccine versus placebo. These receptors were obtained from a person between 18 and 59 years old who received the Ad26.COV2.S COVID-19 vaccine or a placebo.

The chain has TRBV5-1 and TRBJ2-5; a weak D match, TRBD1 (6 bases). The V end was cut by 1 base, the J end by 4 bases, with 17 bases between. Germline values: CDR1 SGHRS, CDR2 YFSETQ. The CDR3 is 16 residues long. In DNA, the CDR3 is TGCGCCAGCAGCTTGAATGTAGGGCTGGGGGCAGAGACCCAGTACTTC. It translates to CASSLNVGLGAETQYF.

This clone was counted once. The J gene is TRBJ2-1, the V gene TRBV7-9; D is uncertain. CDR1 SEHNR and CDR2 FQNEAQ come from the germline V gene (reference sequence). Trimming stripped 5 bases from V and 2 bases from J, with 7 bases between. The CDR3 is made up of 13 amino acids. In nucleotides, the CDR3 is TGTGCCAGCAGCGTCGCGGCCTACAATGAGCAGTTCTTC. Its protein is CASSVAAYNEQFF.

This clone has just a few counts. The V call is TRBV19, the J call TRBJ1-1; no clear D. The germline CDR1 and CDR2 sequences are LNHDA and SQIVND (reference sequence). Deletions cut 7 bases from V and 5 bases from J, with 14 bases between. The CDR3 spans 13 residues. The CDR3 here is CASTHREVTEAFF. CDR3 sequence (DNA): TGTGCCAGTACCCATAGAGAGGTAACTGAAGCTTTCTTT.

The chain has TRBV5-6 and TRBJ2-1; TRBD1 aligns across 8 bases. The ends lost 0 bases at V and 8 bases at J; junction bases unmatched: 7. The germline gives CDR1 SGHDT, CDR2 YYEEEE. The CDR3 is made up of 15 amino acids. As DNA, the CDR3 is TGTGCCAGCAGCTTGGGGAGGACAGGGACCGATGAGCAGTTCTTC. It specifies CASSLGRTGTDEQFF.

For the CDR3, the DNA is TGTGCCAGCAGCTCCCCAGGACAGGGTTGGTATGGCTACACCTTC. Its protein is CASSSPGQGWYGYTF. The chain is built from TRBV6-6 and TRBJ1-2; TRBD1 agrees at 8 bases. This CDR3 is 15 amino acids long. Per germline, CDR1 MNHNY and CDR2 SVGAGI (reference sequence). J lost 5 bases, V lost 6 bases, and 11 bases had no gene match.

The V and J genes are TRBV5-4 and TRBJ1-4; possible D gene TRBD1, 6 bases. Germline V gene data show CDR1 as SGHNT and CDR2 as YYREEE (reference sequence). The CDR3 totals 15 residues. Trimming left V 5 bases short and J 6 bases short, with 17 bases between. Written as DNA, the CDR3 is TGTGCCAGCAGTCGACGAGCAGGGGTAGATGAAAAACTGTTTTTT. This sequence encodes CASSRRAGVDEKLFF.

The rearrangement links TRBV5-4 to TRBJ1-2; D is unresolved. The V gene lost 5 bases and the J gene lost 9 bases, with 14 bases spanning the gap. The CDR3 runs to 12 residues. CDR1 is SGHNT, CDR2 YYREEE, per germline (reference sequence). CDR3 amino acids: CASSPIGYSYTF. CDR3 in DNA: TGTGCCAGCAGTCCTATTGGGTATAGCTACACCTTC.

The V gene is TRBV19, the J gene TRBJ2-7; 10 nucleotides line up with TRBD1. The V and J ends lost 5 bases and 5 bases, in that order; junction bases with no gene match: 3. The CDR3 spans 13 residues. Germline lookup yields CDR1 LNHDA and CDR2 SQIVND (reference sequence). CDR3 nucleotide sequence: TGTGCCAGTAGTGGGACAGGGGTTGACGAGCAGTACTTC. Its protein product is CASSGTGVDEQYF.

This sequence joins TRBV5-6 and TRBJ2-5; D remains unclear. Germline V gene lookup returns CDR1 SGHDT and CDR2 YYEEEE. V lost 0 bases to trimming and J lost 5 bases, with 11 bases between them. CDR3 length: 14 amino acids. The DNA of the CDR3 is TGTGCCAGCAGCTTGGGAACATTCATGGAGACCCAGTACTTC. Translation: CASSLGTFMETQYF.

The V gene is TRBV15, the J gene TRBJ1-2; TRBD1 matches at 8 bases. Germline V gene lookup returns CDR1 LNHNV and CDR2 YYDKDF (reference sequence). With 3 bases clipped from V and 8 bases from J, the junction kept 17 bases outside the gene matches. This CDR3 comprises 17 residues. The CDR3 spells CATSSPGQAPDGEGYTF. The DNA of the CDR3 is TGTGCCACCAGCAGCCCGGGACAGGCCCCCGACGGCGAAGGCTACACCTTC.

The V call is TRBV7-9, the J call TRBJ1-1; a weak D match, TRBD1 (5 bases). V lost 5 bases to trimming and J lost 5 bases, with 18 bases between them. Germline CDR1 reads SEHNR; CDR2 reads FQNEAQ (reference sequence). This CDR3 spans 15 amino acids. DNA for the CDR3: TGTGCCAGCAGCCGAGGGGTAGGGAGGGTAACTGAAGCTTTCTTT. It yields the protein CASSRGVGRVTEAFF.

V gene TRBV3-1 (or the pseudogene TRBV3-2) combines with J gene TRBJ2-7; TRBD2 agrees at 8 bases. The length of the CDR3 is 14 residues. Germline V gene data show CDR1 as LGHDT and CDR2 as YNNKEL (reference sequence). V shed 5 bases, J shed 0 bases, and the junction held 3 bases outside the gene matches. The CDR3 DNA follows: TGTGCCAGCAGCACACTAGCGGCCTCCTACGAGCAGTACTTC. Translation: CASSTLAASYEQYF.

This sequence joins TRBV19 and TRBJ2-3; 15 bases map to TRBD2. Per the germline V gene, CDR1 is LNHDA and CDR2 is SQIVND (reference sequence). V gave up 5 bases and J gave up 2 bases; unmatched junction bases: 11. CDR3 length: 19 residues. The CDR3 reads CASSGTPWTSGRVTDTQYF. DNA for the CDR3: TGTGCCAGTAGTGGAACTCCATGGACTAGCGGGAGGGTCACAGATACGCAGTATTTT.

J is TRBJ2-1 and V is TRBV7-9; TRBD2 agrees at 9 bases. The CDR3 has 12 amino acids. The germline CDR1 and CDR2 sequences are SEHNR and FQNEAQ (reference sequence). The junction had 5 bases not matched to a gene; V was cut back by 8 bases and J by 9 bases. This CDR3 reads CASGLAGIEQFF. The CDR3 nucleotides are TGTGCCAGCGGGCTAGCGGGAATTGAGCAGTTCTTC. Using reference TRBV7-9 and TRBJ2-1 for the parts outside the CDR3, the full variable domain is DTGVSQNPRHKITKRGQNVTFRCDPISEHNRLYWYRQTLGQGPEFLTYFQNEAQLEKSRLLSDRFSAERPKGSFSTLEIQRTEQGDSAMYLCASGLAGIEQFFGPGTRLTVL.

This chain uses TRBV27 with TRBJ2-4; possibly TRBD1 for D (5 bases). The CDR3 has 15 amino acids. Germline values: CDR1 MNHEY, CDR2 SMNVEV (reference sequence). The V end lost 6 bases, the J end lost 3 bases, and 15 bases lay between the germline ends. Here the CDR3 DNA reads TGTGCCAGCAGCCCAGGGAAATTGGACAAAAACATTCAGTACTTC. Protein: CASSPGKLDKNIQYF.

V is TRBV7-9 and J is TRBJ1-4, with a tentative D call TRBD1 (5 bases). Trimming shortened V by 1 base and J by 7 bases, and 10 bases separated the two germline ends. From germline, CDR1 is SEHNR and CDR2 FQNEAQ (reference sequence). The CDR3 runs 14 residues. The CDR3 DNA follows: TGTGCCAGCAGCTTAGGACAGCAGAGTGAAAAACTGTTTTTT. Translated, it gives CASSLGQQSEKLFF.

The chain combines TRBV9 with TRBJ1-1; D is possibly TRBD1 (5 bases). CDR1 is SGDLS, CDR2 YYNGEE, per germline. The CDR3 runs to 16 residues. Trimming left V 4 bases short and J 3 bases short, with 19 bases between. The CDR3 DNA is TGTGCCAGCAGCCCCCCCGTTGGAGGGGCCGACACTGAAGCTTTCTTT. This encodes CASSPPVGGADTEAFF. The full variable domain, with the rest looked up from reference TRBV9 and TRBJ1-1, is DSGVTQTPKHLITATGQRVTLRCSPRSGDLSVYWYQQSLDQGLQFLIQYYNGEERAKGNILERFSAQQFPDLHSELNLSSLELGDSALYFCASSPPVGGADTEAFFGQGTRLTVV.

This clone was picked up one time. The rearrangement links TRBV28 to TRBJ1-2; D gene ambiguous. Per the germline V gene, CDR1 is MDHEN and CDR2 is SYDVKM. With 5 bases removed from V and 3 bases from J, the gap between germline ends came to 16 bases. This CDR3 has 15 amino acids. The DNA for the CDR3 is TGTGCCAGCAGTCAGACCCGCGCGGGAGACTATGGCTACACCTTC. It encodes CASSQTRAGDYGYTF.

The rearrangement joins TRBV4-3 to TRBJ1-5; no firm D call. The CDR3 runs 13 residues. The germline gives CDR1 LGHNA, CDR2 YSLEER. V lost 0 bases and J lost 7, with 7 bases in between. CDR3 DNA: TGCGCCAGCAGCCAAGATTGGGGACAGCCCCAGCATTTT. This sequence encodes CASSQDWGQPQHF.

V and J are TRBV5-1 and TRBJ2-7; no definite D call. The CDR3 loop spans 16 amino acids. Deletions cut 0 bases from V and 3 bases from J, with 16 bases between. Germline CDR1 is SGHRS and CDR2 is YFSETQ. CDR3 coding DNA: TGCGCCAGCAGCTTGGTCTTGGCGGCAGACATCTACGAGCAGTACTTC. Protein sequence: CASSLVLAADIYEQYF.

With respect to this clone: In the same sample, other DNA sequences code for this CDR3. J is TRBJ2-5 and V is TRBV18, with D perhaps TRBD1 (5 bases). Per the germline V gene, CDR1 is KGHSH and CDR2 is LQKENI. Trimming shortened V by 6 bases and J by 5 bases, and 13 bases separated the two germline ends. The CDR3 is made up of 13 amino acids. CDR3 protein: CASSPGLGETQYF. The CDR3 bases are TGTGCCAGCTCCCCAGGGCTGGGGGAGACCCAGTACTTC.

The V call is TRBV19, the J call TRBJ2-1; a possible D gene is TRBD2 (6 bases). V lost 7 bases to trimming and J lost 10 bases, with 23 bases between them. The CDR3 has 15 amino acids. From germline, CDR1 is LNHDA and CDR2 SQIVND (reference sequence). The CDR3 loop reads CASKEAGTAKEEQFF. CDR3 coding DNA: TGTGCCAGTAAGGAGGCGGGGACCGCCAAGGAAGAGCAGTTCTTC. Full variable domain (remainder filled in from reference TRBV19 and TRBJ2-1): DGGITQSPKYLFRKEGQNVTLSCEQNLNHDAMYWYRQDPGQGLRLIYYSQIVNDFQKGDIAEGYSVSREKKESFPLTVTSAQKNPTAFYLCASKEAGTAKEEQFFGPGTRLTVL.

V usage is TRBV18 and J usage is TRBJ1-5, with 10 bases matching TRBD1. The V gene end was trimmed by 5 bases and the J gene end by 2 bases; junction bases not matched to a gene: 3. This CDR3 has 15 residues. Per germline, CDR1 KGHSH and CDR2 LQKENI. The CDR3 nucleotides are TGTGCCAGCTCAATTGGACAGGGGGGCAATCAGCCCCAGCATTTT. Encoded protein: CASSIGQGGNQPQHF.

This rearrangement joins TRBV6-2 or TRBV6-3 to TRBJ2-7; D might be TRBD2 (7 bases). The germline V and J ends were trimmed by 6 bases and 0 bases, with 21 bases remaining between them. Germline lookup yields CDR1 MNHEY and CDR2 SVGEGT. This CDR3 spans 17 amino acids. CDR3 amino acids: CASSPGGLADSSYEQYF. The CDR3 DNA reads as TGTGCCAGCAGCCCCGGGGGGCTAGCGGACAGCTCCTACGAGCAGTACTTC.

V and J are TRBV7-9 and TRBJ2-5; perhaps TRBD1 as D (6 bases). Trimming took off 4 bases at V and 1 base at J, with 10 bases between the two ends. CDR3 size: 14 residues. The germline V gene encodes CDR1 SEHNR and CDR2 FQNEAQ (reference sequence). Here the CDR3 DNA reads TGTGCCAGCAGCTCGGGACACCCCCAAGAGACCCAGTACTTC. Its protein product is CASSSGHPQETQYF.

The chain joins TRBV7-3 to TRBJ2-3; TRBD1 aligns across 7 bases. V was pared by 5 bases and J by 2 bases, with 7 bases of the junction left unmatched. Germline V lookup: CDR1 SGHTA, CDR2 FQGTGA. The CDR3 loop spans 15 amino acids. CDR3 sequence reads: CASSPRGQFTDTQYF. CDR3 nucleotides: TGTGCCAGCAGCCCGAGGGGACAGTTCACAGATACGCAGTATTTT.

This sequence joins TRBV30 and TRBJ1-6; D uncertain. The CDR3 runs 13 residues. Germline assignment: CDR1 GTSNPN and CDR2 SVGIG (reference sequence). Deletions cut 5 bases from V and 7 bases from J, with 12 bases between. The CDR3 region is CAWSTGGNSPLHF. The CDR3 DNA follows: TGTGCCTGGTCTACCGGTGGGAATTCACCCCTCCACTTT.

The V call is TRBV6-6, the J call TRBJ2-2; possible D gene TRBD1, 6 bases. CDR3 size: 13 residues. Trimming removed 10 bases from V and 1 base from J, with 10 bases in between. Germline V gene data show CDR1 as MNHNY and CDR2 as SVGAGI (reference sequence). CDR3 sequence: CATDRLNTGELFF. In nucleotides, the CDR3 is TGTGCCACAGACAGGCTGAACACCGGGGAGCTGTTTTTT.

This chain's CDR3 is CASSQDVASGTYNEQFF. Here the CDR3 DNA reads TGTGCCAGCAGCCAAGATGTGGCTAGCGGTACATACAATGAGCAGTTCTTC. The J gene is TRBJ2-1, the V gene TRBV3-1 (or the pseudogene TRBV3-2); TRBD2 agrees at 7 bases. This CDR3 region has 17 residues. Per the germline V gene, CDR1 is LGHDT and CDR2 is YNNKEL (reference sequence). Germline trimming cut 0 bases from V and 4 bases from J; bases unmatched to any gene: 9.

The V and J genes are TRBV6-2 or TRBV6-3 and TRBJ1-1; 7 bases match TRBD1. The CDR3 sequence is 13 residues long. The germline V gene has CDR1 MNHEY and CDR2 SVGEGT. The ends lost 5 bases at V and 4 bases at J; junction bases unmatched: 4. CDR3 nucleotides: TGTGCCAGCAGTGCAGGGGGGAGCACTGAAGCTTTCTTT. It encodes CASSAGGSTEAFF.

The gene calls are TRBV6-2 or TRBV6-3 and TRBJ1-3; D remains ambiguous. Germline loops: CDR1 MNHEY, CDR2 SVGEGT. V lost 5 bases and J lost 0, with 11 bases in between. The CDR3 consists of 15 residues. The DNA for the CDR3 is TGTGCCAGCAGTCCCGACGGTTACTCTGGAAACACCATATATTTT. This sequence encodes CASSPDGYSGNTIYF.

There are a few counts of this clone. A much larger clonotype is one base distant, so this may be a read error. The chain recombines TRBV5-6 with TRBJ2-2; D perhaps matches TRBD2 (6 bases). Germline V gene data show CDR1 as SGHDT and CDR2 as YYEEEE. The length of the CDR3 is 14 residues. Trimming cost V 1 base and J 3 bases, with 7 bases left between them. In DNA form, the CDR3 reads TGTGCCAGCAGCTTGTGGGGGGACACCGGGGAGCTGTTTTTT. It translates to CASSLWGDTGELFF.